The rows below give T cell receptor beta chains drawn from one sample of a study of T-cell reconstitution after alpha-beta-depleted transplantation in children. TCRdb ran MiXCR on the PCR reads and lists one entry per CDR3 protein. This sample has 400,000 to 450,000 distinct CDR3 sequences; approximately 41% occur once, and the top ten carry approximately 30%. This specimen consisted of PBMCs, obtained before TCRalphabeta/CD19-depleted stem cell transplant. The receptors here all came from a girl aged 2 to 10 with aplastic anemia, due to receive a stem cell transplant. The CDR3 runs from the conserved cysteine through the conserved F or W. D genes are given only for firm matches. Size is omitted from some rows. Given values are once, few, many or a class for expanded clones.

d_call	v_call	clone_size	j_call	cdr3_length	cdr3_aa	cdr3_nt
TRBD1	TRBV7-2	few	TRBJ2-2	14	CASSWGQIAGELFF	TGTGCCAGCAGCTGGGGACAGATAGCCGGGGAGCTGTTTTTT
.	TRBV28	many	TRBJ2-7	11	CASRHSYEQYF	TGTGCCAGCAGACACTCCTACGAGCAGTACTTC
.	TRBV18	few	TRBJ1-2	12	CASSPRGDGYTF	TGTGCCAGCTCACCAAGGGGAGATGGCTACACCTTC
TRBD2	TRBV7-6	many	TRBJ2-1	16	CASSPRGRERHNEQFF	TGTGCCAGCAGCCCCCGTGGGCGGGAGCGCCACAATGAGCAGTTCTTC
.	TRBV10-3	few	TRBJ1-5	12	CAISSPNQPQHF	TGTGCCATCAGTAGTCCCAATCAGCCCCAGCATTTT
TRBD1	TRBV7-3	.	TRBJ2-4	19	CASSFRKGGDPLAKNIQYF	TGTGCCAGCAGCTTTAGGAAAGGGGGCGATCCCTTAGCCAAAAACATTCAGTACTTC
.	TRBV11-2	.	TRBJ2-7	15	CASSPGGTGFYEQYF	TGTGCCAGCTCTCCGGGGGGTACAGGGTTCTACGAGCAGTACTTC
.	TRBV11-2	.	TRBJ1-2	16	CASSLDRADTNYGYTF	TGTGCCAGCAGCTTAGATCGGGCAGATACTAACTATGGCTACACCTTC
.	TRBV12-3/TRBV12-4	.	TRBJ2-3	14	CASLGGEHHDTQYF	TGTGCCAGCCTCGGCGGGGAACATCATGATACGCAGTATTTT
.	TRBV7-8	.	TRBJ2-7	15	CASSLLVRTVNEQYF	TGTGCCAGCAGCTTATTGGTGCGGACAGTAAACGAGCAGTACTTC
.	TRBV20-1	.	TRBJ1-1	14	CSAGSEQVVTEAFF	TGCAGTGCTGGATCGGAACAGGTCGTCACTGAAGCTTTCTTT
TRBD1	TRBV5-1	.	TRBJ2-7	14	CASSLDWDRGEQYF	TGCGCCAGCAGCCTGGATTGGGACAGGGGCGAGCAGTACTTC
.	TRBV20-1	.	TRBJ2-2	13	CSAGSSWAGELFF	TGCAGTGCTGGCTCCTCATGGGCCGGGGAGCTGTTTTTT
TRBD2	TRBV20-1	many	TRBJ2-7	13	CSAVAGGIYEQYF	TGCAGTGCAGTGGCGGGAGGGATCTACGAGCAGTACTTC
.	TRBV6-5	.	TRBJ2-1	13	CASSYSLGNEQFF	TGTGCCAGCAGTTACTCGCTGGGGAATGAGCAGTTCTTC
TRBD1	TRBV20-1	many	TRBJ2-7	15	CSAGGQGAGTYEQYF	TGCAGTGCTGGCGGACAGGGGGCTGGGACCTACGAGCAGTACTTC
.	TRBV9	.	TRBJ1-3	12	CASSEILGTIYF	TGTGCCAGCAGCGAGATCCTGGGCACCATATATTTT
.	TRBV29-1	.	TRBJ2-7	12	CSVEVPPYEQYF	TGCAGCGTTGAGGTGCCACCATACGAGCAGTACTTC
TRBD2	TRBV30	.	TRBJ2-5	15	CAWRLAGASGETQYF	TGTGCCTGGAGGCTAGCGGGAGCTTCGGGGGAGACCCAGTACTTC
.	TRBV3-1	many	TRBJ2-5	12	CASAGQGETQYF	TGTGCCAGCGCAGGCCAGGGAGAGACCCAGTACTTC
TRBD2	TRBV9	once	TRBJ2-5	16	CASSLRTSIYQETQYF	TGTGCCAGCAGCCTCCGGACTAGCATATACCAAGAGACCCAGTACTTC
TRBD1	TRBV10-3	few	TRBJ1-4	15	CAISESKGQIEKLFF	TGTGCCATCAGTGAGTCGAAGGGACAGATTGAAAAACTGTTTTTT
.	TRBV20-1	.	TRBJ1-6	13	CSASPGVGSPLHF	TGCAGTGCTAGTCCCGGGGTAGGGTCACCCCTCCACTTT
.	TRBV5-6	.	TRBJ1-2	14	CASSLYSAYYGYTF	TGTGCCAGCAGCTTGTACTCCGCATACTATGGCTACACCTTC
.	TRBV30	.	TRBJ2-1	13	CAWSVGGRNEQFF	TGTGCCTGGAGTGTTGGGGGAAGGAATGAGCAGTTCTTC
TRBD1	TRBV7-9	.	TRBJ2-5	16	CASSLEGQGARETQYF	TGTGCCAGCAGCTTAGAGGGGCAGGGGGCGCGAGAGACCCAGTACTTC
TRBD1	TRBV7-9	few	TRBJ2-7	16	CASSAASGTGAYEQYF	TGTGCCAGCAGCGCAGCCTCCGGGACAGGGGCCTACGAGCAGTACTTC